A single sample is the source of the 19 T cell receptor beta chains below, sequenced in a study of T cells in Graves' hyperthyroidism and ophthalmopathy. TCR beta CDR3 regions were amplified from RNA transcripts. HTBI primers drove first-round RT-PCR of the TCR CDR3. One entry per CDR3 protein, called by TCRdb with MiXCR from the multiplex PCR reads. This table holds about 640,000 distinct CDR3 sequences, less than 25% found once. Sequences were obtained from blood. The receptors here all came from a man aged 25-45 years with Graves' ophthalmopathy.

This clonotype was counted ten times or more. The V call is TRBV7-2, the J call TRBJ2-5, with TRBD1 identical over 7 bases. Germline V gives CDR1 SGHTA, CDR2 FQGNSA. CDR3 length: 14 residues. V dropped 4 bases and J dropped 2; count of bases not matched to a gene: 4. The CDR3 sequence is CASSSGRGQETQYF. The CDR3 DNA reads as TGTGCCAGCAGCTCTGGCAGGGGGCAAGAGACCCAGTACTTC.

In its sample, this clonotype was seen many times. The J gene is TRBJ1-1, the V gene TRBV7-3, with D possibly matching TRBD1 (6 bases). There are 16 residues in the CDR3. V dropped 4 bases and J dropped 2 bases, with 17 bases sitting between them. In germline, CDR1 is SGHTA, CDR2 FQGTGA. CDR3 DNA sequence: TGTGCCAGCAGCTCTACCAACAGGGCTGACAACACTGAAGCTTTCTTT. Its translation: CASSSTNRADNTEAFF.

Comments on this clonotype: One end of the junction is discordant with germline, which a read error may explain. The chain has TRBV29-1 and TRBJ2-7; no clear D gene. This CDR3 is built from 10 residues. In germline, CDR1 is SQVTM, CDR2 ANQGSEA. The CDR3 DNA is TGCAGCGCTGAAGACACGGAGCAGTACTTC. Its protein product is CSAEDTEQYF.

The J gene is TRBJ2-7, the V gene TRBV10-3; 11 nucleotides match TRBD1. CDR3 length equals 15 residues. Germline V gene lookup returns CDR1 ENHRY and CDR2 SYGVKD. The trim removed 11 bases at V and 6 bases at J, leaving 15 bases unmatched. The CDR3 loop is CAAREGQGVMSEQYF. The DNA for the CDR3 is TGTGCCGCTCGGGAGGGACAGGGGGTAATGTCCGAGCAGTACTTC.

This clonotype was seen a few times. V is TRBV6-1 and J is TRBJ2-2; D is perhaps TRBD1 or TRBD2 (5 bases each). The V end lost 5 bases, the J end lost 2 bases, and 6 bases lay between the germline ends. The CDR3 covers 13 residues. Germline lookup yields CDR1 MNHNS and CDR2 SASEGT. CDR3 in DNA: TGTGCCAGCAGTCGGGACAACACCGGGGAGCTGTTTTTT. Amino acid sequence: CASSRDNTGELFF.

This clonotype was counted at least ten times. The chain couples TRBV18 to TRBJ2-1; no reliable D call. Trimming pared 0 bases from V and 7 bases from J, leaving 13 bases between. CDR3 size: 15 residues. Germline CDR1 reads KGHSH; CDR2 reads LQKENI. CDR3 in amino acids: CASSPPSPGLNEQFF. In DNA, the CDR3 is TGTGCCAGCTCACCACCTTCACCGGGTTTGAATGAGCAGTTCTTC.

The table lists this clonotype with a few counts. CDR3 sequence: CASSLDPGVTYEQYF. The CDR3 region has the DNA TGTGCCAGCAGCTTGGATCCAGGGGTCACCTACGAGCAGTACTTC. This sequence joins TRBV7-8 and TRBJ2-7; maybe TRBD1 (6 bases). Germline V CDR1 and CDR2: SGHVS, FQNEAQ. CDR3 size: 15 residues. Deletions cut 3 bases from V and 2 bases from J, with 14 bases between. Using reference TRBV7-8 and TRBJ2-7 for the parts outside the CDR3, the full variable domain is GAGVSQSPRYKVAKRGQDVALRCDPISGHVSLFWYQQALGQGPEFLTYFQNEAQLDKSGLPSDRFFAERPEGSVSTLKIQRTQQEDSAVYLCASSLDPGVTYEQYFGPGTRLTVT.

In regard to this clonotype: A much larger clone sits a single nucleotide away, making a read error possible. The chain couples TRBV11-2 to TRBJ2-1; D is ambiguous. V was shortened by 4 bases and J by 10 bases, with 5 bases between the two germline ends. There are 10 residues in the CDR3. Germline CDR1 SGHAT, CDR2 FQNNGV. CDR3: CASSSHEQFF. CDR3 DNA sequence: TGTGCCAGCAGCTCACACGAGCAGTTCTTC.

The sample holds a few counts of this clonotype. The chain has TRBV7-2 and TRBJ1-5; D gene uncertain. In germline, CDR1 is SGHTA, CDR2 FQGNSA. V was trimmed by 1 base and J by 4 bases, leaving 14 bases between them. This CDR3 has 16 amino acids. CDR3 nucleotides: TGTGCCAGCAGCTTAGGGACGGTGTCGAGTAATCAGCCCCAGCATTTT. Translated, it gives CASSLGTVSSNQPQHF.

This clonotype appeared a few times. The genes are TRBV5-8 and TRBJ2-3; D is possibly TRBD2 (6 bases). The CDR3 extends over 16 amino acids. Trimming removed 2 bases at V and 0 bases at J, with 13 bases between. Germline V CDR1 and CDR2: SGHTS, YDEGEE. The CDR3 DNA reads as TGTGCCAGCAGCTTATTGAGCGGGCCGAGCACAGATACGCAGTATTTT. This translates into CASSLLSGPSTDTQYF.

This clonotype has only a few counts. The CDR3: CASSLQGGYSNQPQHF. The CDR3 coding sequence is TGTGCCAGCAGTTTGCAGGGGGGTTATAGCAATCAGCCCCAGCATTTT. This chain connects TRBV6-1 to TRBJ1-5; 7 bases are a match to TRBD1. Germline values: CDR1 MNHNS, CDR2 SASEGT. V gave up 5 bases and J gave up 0 bases; unmatched junction bases: 7. The CDR3 consists of 16 residues.

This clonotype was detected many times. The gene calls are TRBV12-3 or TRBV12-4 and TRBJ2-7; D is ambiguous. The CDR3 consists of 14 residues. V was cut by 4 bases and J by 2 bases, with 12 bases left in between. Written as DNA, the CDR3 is TGTGCCAGCAGTTCACCTAACGTCGCCTACGAGCAGTACTTC. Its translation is CASSSPNVAYEQYF.

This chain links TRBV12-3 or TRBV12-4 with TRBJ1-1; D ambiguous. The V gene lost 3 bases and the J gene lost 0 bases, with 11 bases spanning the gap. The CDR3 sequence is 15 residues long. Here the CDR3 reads CASSFTGSMNTEAFF. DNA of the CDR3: TGTGCCAGCAGTTTCACCGGATCTATGAACACTGAAGCTTTCTTT.

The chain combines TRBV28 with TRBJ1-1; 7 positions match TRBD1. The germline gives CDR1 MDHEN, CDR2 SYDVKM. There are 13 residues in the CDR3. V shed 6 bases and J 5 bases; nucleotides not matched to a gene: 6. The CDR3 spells CASRLRGLTEAFF. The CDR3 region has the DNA TGTGCCAGCAGGCTAAGGGGGCTTACTGAAGCTTTCTTT.

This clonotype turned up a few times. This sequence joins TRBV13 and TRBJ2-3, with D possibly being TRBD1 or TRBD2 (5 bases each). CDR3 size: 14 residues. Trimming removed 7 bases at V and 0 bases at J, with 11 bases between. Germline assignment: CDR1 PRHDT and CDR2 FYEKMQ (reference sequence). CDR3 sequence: CASKNWDSTDTQYF. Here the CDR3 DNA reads TGTGCCAGCAAAAATTGGGACAGCACAGATACGCAGTATTTT.

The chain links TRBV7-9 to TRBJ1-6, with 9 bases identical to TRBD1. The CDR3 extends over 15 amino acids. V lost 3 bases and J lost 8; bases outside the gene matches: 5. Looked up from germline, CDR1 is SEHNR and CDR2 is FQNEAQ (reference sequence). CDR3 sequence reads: CASSFRGQGDSPLHF. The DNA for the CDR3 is TGTGCCAGCAGCTTCCGGGGACAGGGTGATTCACCCCTCCACTTT.

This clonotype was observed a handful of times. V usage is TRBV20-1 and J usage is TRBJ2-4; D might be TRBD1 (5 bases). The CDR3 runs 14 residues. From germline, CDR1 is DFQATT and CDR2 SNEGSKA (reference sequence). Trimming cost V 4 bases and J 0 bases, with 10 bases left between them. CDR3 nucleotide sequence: TGCAGTGCTATACAGGCTTTAGCCAAAAACATTCAGTACTTC. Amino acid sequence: CSAIQALAKNIQYF.

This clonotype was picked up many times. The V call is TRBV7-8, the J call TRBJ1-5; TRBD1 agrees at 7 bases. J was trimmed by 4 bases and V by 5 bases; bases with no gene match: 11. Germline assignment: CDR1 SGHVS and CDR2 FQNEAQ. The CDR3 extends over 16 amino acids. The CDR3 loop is CASSRHPDRANQPQHF. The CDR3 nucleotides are TGTGCCAGCAGCCGACATCCTGACAGGGCAAATCAGCCCCAGCATTTT.

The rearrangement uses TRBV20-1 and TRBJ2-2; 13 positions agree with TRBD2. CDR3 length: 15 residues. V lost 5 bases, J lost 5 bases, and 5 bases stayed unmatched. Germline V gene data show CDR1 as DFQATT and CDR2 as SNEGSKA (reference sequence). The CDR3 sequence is CSAWGLAGRTGELFF. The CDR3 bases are TGCAGTGCTTGGGGACTAGCGGGACGGACCGGGGAGCTGTTTTTT.